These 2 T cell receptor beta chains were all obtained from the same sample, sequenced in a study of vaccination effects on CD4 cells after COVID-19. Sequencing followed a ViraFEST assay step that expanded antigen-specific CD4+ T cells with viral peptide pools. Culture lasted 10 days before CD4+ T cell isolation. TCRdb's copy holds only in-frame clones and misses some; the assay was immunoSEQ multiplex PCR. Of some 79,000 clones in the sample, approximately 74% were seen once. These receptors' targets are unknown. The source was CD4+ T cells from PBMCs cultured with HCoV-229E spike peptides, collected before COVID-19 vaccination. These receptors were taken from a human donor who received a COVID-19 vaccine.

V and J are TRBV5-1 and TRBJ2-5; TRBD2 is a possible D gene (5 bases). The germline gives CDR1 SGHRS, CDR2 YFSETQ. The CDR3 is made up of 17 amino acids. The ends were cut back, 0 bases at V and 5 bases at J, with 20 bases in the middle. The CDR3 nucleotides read TGCGCCAGCAGCTTGGTCCTTACGGGGTCTTCCGCGGAGACCCAGTACTTC. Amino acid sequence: CASSLVLTGSSAETQYF.

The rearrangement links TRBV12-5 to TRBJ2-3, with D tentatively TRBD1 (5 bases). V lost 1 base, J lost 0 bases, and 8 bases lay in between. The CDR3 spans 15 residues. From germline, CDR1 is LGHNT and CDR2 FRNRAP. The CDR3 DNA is TGTGCTAGTGGTTTGGGGACAAGGAGCACAGATACGCAGTATTTT. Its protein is CASGLGTRSTDTQYF. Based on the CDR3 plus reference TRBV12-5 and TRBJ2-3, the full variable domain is DARVTQTPRHKVTEMGQEVTMRCQPILGHNTVFWYRQTMMQGLELLAYFRNRAPLDDSGMPKDRFSAEMPDATLATLKIQPSEPRDSAVYFCASGLGTRSTDTQYFGPGTRLTVL.